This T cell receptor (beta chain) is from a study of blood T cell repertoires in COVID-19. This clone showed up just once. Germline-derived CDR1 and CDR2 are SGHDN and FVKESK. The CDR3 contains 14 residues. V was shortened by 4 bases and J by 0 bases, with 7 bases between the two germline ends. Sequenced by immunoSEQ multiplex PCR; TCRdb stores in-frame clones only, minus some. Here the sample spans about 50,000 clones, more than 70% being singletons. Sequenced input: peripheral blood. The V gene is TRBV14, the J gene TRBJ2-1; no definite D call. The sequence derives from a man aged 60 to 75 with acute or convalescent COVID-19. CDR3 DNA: TGTGCCAGCAGCCCGAGGAGCTCCTACAATGAGCAGTTCTTC. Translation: CASSPRSSYNEQFF.